This T cell receptor beta chain was sequenced during a study of beta chain features in type 1 diabetes. Study-wide results and limits: Because the template was cDNA, high-expressing cells might be over-represented. Whether TCRB rearrangement is influenced by HLA type went unresolved here. Type 1 diabetes patients had TCRB CDR3s that were shorter (moderately but significantly so) in all four CD4+ subsets.

Every participating donor gave one draw, a heparinised blood sample averaging around 120 mL. The authors sorted CD4+ naive, central memory, regulatory and stem cell-like memory cells via CD45RO/CCR7/CD25/CD127/CD95/CD27. Details on this clone: Its specificity is not known.

What was sequenced were expressed TCRB transcripts, since all of the isolated RNA had been reverse transcribed. TCRdb's copy holds only in-frame clones and misses some; the assay was immunoSEQ multiplex PCR. Of some 22,000 clones in the sample, about 57% were seen once. The sequence derives from a man younger than 35 with type 1 diabetes. The sample taken for sequencing was stem cell memory CD4+ T cells from blood.

The CDR3 loop is CASSLDGRNIQYF. In DNA form, the CDR3 reads TGTGCCAGCAGCTTAGACGGGAGGAACATTCAGTACTTC. V usage is TRBV11-2 and J usage is TRBJ2-4; 7 bases are a match to TRBD2. Looked up from germline, CDR1 is SGHAT and CDR2 is FQNNGV. The CDR3 consists of 13 residues. V trimming: 0 bases; J trimming: 7 bases; junction bases outside the gene matches: 0.